The text below deals with one T cell receptor (beta chain). The antigen is not known. This record belongs to a study of blood T cells in healthy people across ages. General observations from the study: The unsorted PBMCs prevented any conclusive comparison of naive versus antigen-experienced cells.

Then a second PCR, running roughly 7 to 11 cycles, was carried out with a sample-barcoded 5' primer and a J-beta primer mix. Each cDNA molecule, via a template-switch adaptor with 12 random nucleotides, was tagged. MiXCR, run by TCRdb on the 5' RACE reads, gives a single entry per CDR3 protein. The data show about 1.4 million distinct CDR3 sequences, approximately 59% seen once. Whenever a sample was processed, at least 6.5 million PBMCs were isolated. V lost 2 bases and J lost 3; bases outside the gene matches: 5. This CDR3 region has 15 residues. Germline V CDR1 and CDR2: SNHLY, FYNNEI. This clonotype originated in a man aged 18 to 30 in good health. Sequencing input: blood. V is TRBV2 and J is TRBJ2-5; 8 nucleotides align to TRBD2. The CDR3: CASSEISGVKETQYF. CDR3 nucleotide sequence: TGTGCCAGCAGTGAAATTAGCGGGGTTAAAGAGACCCAGTACTTC.